This T cell receptor (beta chain) was observed in a study of long-term antiretroviral therapy in people with HIV. Points on this clone: The antigen is unknown.

Samples were assayed with immunoSEQ v3.0 at survey level. Assay used: immunoSEQ multiplex PCR; TCRdb lists only in-frame clones, some missing. The sample holds fewer than 35,000 clones; roughly 85% are singletons and the top ten take less than 5.5%. Every one of the donors gave at least one pre-ART PBMC sample and at least two post-ART PBMC samples. Trimming stripped 0 bases from V and 4 bases from J, with 12 bases between. CDR1 is PRHDT and CDR2 is FYEKMQ in the germline V gene (reference sequence). This CDR3 contains 15 residues. Overall study results and limits: Repertoires with HIV possessed tighter CDR3 length spans than those of controls. An increase in diversity followed ART, yet levels stayed below transplant donor controls.

This TCR came from a man aged 18 to 35 with HIV. The input for sequencing was unsorted PBMCs, taken approximately 3.3 years after starting antiretroviral therapy. The gene calls are TRBV13 and TRBJ1-1, with D possibly being TRBD1 (6 bases). CDR3 nucleotides: TGTGCCAGCAGCTTAGGGACGGTGGGGGCCACTGAAGCTTTCTTT. Protein product: CASSLGTVGATEAFF. The full variable domain, completed using reference TRBV13 and TRBJ1-1, is AAGVIQSPRHLIKEKRETATLKCYPIPRHDTVYWYQQGPGQDPQFLISFYEKMQSDKGSIPDRFSAQQFSDYHSELNMSSLELGDSALYFCASSLGTVGATEAFFGQGTRLTVV.